Listed here is a single TCR beta chain. Authors' methods: Estimated nucleated cell counts came from reference gene primer amplification. TCRdb's copy holds only in-frame clones and misses some; the assay was immunoSEQ multiplex PCR. The DNA gave D and trimming, while V, J and clone size come from that table. Found here are roughly 270,000 clones, approximately 85% of them singletons; the top ten hold approximately 5%. The data originate from a study of blood T cell repertoires in COVID-19. The germline CDR1 and CDR2 sequences are KGHSH and LQKENI. This CDR3 is 15 amino acids long. V was shortened by 8 bases and J by 3 bases, with 20 bases between the two germline ends.

Sequencing was done on a sample of peripheral blood. J is TRBJ2-7 and V is TRBV18; possibly TRBD1 for D (6 bases). This TCR came from a man aged 45-60 years with active or convalescent COVID-19. CDR3: CASTPRVGAYYEQYF. CDR3 sequence (DNA): TGTGCCAGCACCCCCCGGGTGGGGGCTTACTACGAGCAGTACTTC.